This T cell receptor (beta chain) was observed in a study of chemoradiotherapy in HPV16-positive cancers. Trimming shortened V by 3 bases and J by 0 bases, and 6 bases separated the two germline ends. CDR1 and CDR2 (germline): MNHEY, SMNVEV (reference sequence). The CDR3 loop spans 14 amino acids. Repertoires were generated with immunoSEQ multiplex PCR, while TCRdb's copy carries only in-frame clones and drops some. The sample holds about 15,000 clones, about 92% seen once. This clonotype was sampled from a human donor with HPV-associated anogenital cancer. This sequence joins TRBV27 and TRBJ1-5; D unresolved. The material was tumor tissue, obtained from a patient who underwent chemoradiotherapy. This CDR3 reads CASSFDGSNQPQHF. The CDR3 DNA reads as TGTGCCAGCAGTTTCGACGGTAGCAATCAGCCCCAGCATTTT.